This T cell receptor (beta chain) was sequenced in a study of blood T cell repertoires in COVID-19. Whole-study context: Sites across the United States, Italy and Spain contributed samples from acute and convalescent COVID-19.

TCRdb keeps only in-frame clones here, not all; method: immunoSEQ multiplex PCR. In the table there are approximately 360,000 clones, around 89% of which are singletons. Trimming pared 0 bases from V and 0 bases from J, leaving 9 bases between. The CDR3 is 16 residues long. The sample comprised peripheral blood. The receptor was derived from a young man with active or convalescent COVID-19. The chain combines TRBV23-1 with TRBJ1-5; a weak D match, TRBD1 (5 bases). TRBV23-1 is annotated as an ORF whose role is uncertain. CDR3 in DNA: TGCGCCAGCAGTCAATCGGGGGGTTATAGCAATCAGCCCCAGCATTTT. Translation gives CASSQSGGYSNQPQHF.